The 6 T cell receptor beta chains presented below share a single source sample, sequenced in a study of cytomegalovirus exposure and HLA in healthy donors. Libraries were prepared by immunoSEQ multiplex PCR; TCRdb keeps only in-frame clonotypes and omits some of them. The sample has about 150,000 clones, 94% seen once; the top ten hold roughly 1.9%. Sequenced input: PBMCs. The receptor set was obtained from a man younger than 30 in good health and CMV-seropositive.

This clone was seen only a few times. V usage is TRBV5-6 and J usage is TRBJ2-7; 9 nucleotides align to TRBD2. J lost 2 bases, V lost 3 bases, and 3 bases had no gene match. Looked up from germline, CDR1 is SGHDT and CDR2 is YYEEEE. This CDR3 has 14 residues. This CDR3 reads CASSSGLAPYEQYF. The CDR3 region has the DNA TGTGCCAGCAGCTCGGGACTAGCCCCCTACGAGCAGTACTTC.

V usage is TRBV5-1 and J usage is TRBJ2-3; weak D call: TRBD2 (6 bases). V lost 0 bases and J lost 2, with 10 bases in between. CDR1 is SGHRS, CDR2 YFSETQ, per germline. The CDR3 length is 15 residues. DNA of the CDR3: TGCGCCAGCAGCTTGGGACTAGTCACCACAGATACGCAGTATTTT. Translation gives CASSLGLVTTDTQYF. The full variable domain, with the rest looked up from reference TRBV5-1 and TRBJ2-3, is KAGVTQTPRYLIKTRGQQVTLSCSPISGHRSVSWYQQTPGQGLQFLFEYFSETQRNKGNFPGRFSGRQFSNSRSEMNVSTLELGDSALYLCASSLGLVTTDTQYFGPGTRLTVL.

This clone appeared once. CDR3 amino acids: CASSLGGARNYGYTF. The CDR3 nucleotides are TGTGCCAGCAGCTTAGGGGGCGCGCGGAATTATGGCTACACCTTC. The chain uses TRBV5-5 and TRBJ1-2; 7 bases are shared with TRBD1. Germline CDR1 SGHKS, CDR2 YYEKEE (reference sequence). After removal of 2 bases from V and 5 bases from J, the junction contained 9 bases not matched to a gene. The CDR3 length is 15 residues.

CDR3 protein: CSVDELSETQYF. DNA for the CDR3: TGCAGCGTTGACGAGTTGTCGGAGACCCAGTACTTC. This sequence joins TRBV29-1 and TRBJ2-5; D not resolved. Germline lookup yields CDR1 SQVTM and CDR2 ANQGSEA. CDR3 length: 12 residues. V was cut by 3 bases and J by 5 bases, with 10 bases left in between.

This chain joins TRBV7-2 and TRBJ1-2, with D hard to call. Trimming took 3 bases from V and 3 from J, leaving 14 bases between them. This CDR3 is 15 amino acids long. Germline CDR1 is SGHTA and CDR2 is FQGNSA. This chain's CDR3 is CASSFDRTLDYGYTF. The DNA of the CDR3 is TGTGCCAGCAGCTTTGATCGGACTCTCGACTATGGCTACACCTTC.

This sequence joins TRBV7-8 and TRBJ2-2; D is undetermined. Germline CDR1 is SGHVS and CDR2 is FQNEAQ. Trimming cost V 3 bases and J 5 bases, with 10 bases left between them. CDR3 size: 14 residues. The CDR3 nucleotides read TGTGCCAGCAGCTTGGGCTTTGGGACCGGGGAGCTGTTTTTT. Translating it yields CASSLGFGTGELFF. The full variable domain, with the rest looked up from reference TRBV7-8 and TRBJ2-2, is GAGVSQSPRYKVAKRGQDVALRCDPISGHVSLFWYQQALGQGPEFLTYFQNEAQLDKSGLPSDRFFAERPEGSVSTLKIQRTQQEDSAVYLCASSLGFGTGELFFGEGSRLTVL.